Each of the 13 T cell receptor beta chains below was sequenced from the same sample in a study of metastatic and nonmetastatic thyroid tumors. TCRdb reassembled clones from the PCR reads with MiXCR. The table includes approximately 12,000 clones, about 21% detected once. All patients were untreated before thyroid surgery. The specimen was adjacent normal tissue. These receptor sequences come from a female donor with papillary thyroid cancer or a benign thyroid nodule (not recorded which). Some clones in this sample may be carry-over from other donors' samples.

The chain employs TRBV20-1 and TRBJ1-1; weak D call: TRBD1 (6 bases). The V gene lost 5 bases and the J gene lost 5 bases, with 15 bases spanning the gap. This CDR3 is built from 13 residues. Germline values: CDR1 DFQATT, CDR2 SNEGSKA (reference sequence). For the CDR3, the DNA is TGCAGTGCTTCCCCGCGGGGGACAACTGAAGCTTTCTTT. As protein: CSASPRGTTEAFF.

The rearrangement links TRBV9 to TRBJ2-1; 16 positions agree with TRBD2. The CDR3 sequence is 18 residues long. CDR1 is SGDLS and CDR2 is YYNGEE in the germline V gene. Trimming took 0 bases from V and 9 from J; bases not matched to a gene: 9. In DNA, the CDR3 is TGTGCCAGCAGCGTAGAAGGGACTAGCGGGAGGGCGGAGGGTGAGCAGTTCTTC. It yields the protein CASSVEGTSGRAEGEQFF.

This clone was picked up a small number of times. V usage is TRBV6-1 and J usage is TRBJ2-7, with 8 bases lining up with TRBD1. Germline V gene lookup returns CDR1 MNHNS and CDR2 SASEGT. V dropped 5 bases and J dropped 4; count of bases not matched to a gene: 7. This CDR3 has 14 amino acids. For the CDR3, the DNA is TGTGCCAGCAGTCAGGGGGCGTTGGGGTACGAGCAGTACTTC. This gives the protein CASSQGALGYEQYF.

This clone was detected a few times. The genes are TRBV6-4 and TRBJ2-1; the match to TRBD1 covers 9 bases. Unmatched junction bases numbered 14, after V lost 8 bases and J lost 3 bases. Germline assignment: CDR1 MRHNA and CDR2 SNTAGT. The length of the CDR3 is 17 residues. CDR3 region: CASSPGTGCARYNEQFF. In nucleotides, the CDR3 is TGTGCCAGCTCCCCCGGGACAGGGTGCGCCCGCTACAATGAGCAGTTCTTC.

This rearrangement joins TRBV27 to TRBJ2-5; 10 bases are shared with TRBD2. Germline V gives CDR1 MNHEY, CDR2 SMNVEV (reference sequence). CDR3 size: 15 residues. The ends lost 6 bases at V and 0 bases at J; junction bases unmatched: 4. In nucleotides, the CDR3 is TGTGCCAGCAGAGCGGGAGGGTCCTACCAAGAGACCCAGTACTTC. Encoded protein: CASRAGGSYQETQYF.

The rearrangement uses TRBV6-1 and TRBJ2-1; 11 bases fit TRBD2. Germline CDR1 MNHNS, CDR2 SASEGT. The V segment lost 8 bases and the J segment 2 bases; nucleotides outside the gene matches: 5. The CDR3 is 15 residues long. CDR3 coding DNA: TGTGCCAGCGGCAAGGGACTAGCGGCCTACAATGAGCAGTTCTTC. It specifies CASGKGLAAYNEQFF.

As concerns this clone: A junction end diverges from the germline sequence, so it may reflect a read error. V usage is TRBV28 and J usage is TRBJ1-1; the match to TRBD1 covers 9 bases. This CDR3 is 18 amino acids long. From germline, CDR1 is MDHEN and CDR2 SYDVKM. CDR3 bases: TGTGCCAGAGGTTCTCCGACAGGGGGGGGCCGCATGAACGCTGAAGCTTTCTTT. It translates to CARGSPTGGGRMNAEAFF.

This clone counts as medium-sized. This sequence joins TRBV6-2 or TRBV6-3 and TRBJ1-1; D is ambiguous. CDR3 size: 12 residues. Germline lookup yields CDR1 MNHEY and CDR2 SVGEGT. Trimming removed 6 bases at V and 0 bases at J, with 5 bases between. This chain's CDR3 is CASRGLNTEAFF. In nucleotides, the CDR3 is TGTGCCAGCAGAGGACTGAACACTGAAGCTTTCTTT.

Turning to this clone: Sequence at one end of the junction differs from germline and may be a read error. The V and J genes are TRBV25-1 and TRBJ2-7; no clear D. Germline V gene data show CDR1 as MGHDK and CDR2 as SYGVNS. The CDR3 covers 17 residues. The CDR3 coding sequence is TGTGCCAGCAGTGATATTCTTGGGCGAACCCAGCCCTACGATCAGTACTTC. It is translated as CASSDILGRTQPYDQYF.

This clone is judged medium-sized (0.01 to 0.1%). V and J are TRBV5-1 and TRBJ2-3; 10 nucleotides agree with TRBD2. The CDR3 sequence is 15 residues long. Germline V lookup: CDR1 SGHRS, CDR2 YFSETQ. Trimming removed 1 base from V and 4 bases from J; junction bases left unmatched: 3. The CDR3 spells CASSLSGGAADTQYF. The DNA of the CDR3 is TGCGCCAGCAGCTTGAGCGGGGGGGCCGCAGATACGCAGTATTTT.

J is TRBJ2-7 and V is TRBV24-1; 8 bases are shared with TRBD2. CDR3 size: 13 residues. The germline CDR1 and CDR2 sequences are KGHDR and SFDVKD. V lost 1 base and J lost 10; bases outside the gene matches: 5. The CDR3, as DNA: TGTGCCACCAGTGATTTCGGGGGGGTGAGTCAGTACTTC. This codes for CATSDFGGVSQYF.

This chain joins TRBV28 and TRBJ1-2; D remains ambiguous. CDR3 length: 11 residues. V lost 6 bases and J 1 base, leaving 3 bases between the germline ends. The germline CDR1 and CDR2 sequences are MDHEN and SYDVKM. The CDR3 region is CASSHNYGYTF. DNA of the CDR3: TGTGCCAGCAGCCATAACTATGGCTACACCTTC.

This clone was seen at least ten times. The chain couples TRBV5-6 to TRBJ1-6; D possibly corresponds to TRBD1 (5 bases). The germline V and J ends were trimmed by 0 bases and 6 bases, with 7 bases remaining between them. CDR1 SGHDT and CDR2 YYEEEE come from the germline V gene. This CDR3 spans 14 amino acids. The CDR3, as DNA: TGTGCCAGCAGCTTGGCCGGGGGTAATTCACCCCTCCACTTT. Its protein is CASSLAGGNSPLHF. Full variable domain (missing parts from reference TRBV5-6 and TRBJ1-6): DAGVTQSPTHLIKTRGQQVTLRCSPKSGHDTVSWYQQALGQGPQFIFQYYEEEERQRGNFPDRFSGHQFPNYSSELNVNALLLGDSALYLCASSLAGGNSPLHFGNGTRLTVT.